This T cell receptor (beta chain) was obtained from a study of T-cell reconstitution after alpha-beta-depleted transplantation in children. Preparation of the TCRbeta library involved a method that used unique molecular identifiers. In TCRdb, the PCR reads were re-called with MiXCR into one record per CDR3 protein. The data hold approximately 83,000 distinct CDR3 sequences, with roughly an eighth observed a single time. The V and J ends lost 0 bases and 2 bases, in that order; junction bases with no gene match: 9. CDR3 length: 17 amino acids. Per the germline V gene, CDR1 is SGHRS and CDR2 is YFSETQ. This clonotype has at least ten counts.

This receptor was obtained from a human donor who donated a stem cell graft to a child with inherited bone marrow failure. The source was PBMCs from the stem cell graft donor, collected from the stem cell graft. The rearrangement links TRBV5-1 to TRBJ2-7, with 9 bases identical to TRBD1. DNA for the CDR3: TGCGCCAGCAGCTTGGCACAGGGGGCCCAACTTACCTACGAGCAGTACTTC. It specifies CASSLAQGAQLTYEQYF.